In this sample, the clone carrying this T cell receptor beta chain turned up many times. As yet, its antigen is unknown. Sequencing used immunoSEQ multiplex PCR; TCRdb keeps in-frame clones, though not all of them. Recorded here are fewer than 75,000 clones, none singletons. The data belong to a study of T cell clonality in common variable immunodeficiency. Study-level results: Common variable immunodeficiency TCR beta sequences reportedly had fewer deletions and N-nucleotide insertions.

Blood samples were heparinized, about 4.5 to 8.5 ml per donor. The sequence was collected from a person aged 18 to 70 in good health. Sequencing input: peripheral blood mononuclear cells.

CDR3: CASSSTEERTDTQYF. The sequenced CDR3 bases are TGTGCCAGCAGCTCTACAGAAGAGCGGACAGATACG. The genes are TRBV28 and TRBJ2-3; a weak D match, TRBD2 (5 bases). Sequencing ends 3 residues short of the CDR3 end; the germline J gene provides the rest. Trimming stripped 6 bases from V and 3 bases from J, with 16 bases between. The CDR3 extends over 15 amino acids. CDR1 and CDR2 (germline): MDHEN, SYDVKM.